This T cell receptor beta chain was profiled in a study of T cell responses to AZD1222 COVID-19 vaccine. Study-level findings and limits: Elevations in Spike-specific TCR breadth and depth followed administration of two AZD1222 doses.

In the case of this clone: Its antigen is as yet unknown.

The method was immunoSEQ multiplex PCR; TCRdb's version includes in-frame clones alone and lacks a portion of them. There are 12,000 to 15,000 clones in the sample; roughly 80% occur only once, and approximately 40% lies in the top ten. CDR3 length: 13 residues. Germline CDR1 and CDR2: SGDLS and YYNGEE. V gave up 7 bases and J gave up 6 bases, with 15 bases separating them. The rearrangement joins TRBV9 to TRBJ2-3; D is unclear. The TCR was taken from an adult who received the AZD1222 COVID-19 vaccine. Source: peripheral blood, taken 28 days after the second AZD1222 dose. In DNA form, the CDR3 reads TGTGCCAGCGCCGGTGCGCGGCATGATACGCAGTATTTT. Its translation: CASAGARHDTQYF.